These T cell receptor beta chains were read from a single sample in a study of CD8+ T cells in alopecia areata. The assay was immunoSEQ multiplex PCR, and TCRdb's table has in-frame clones only and misses some. The sample carries about 210,000 clones, around two fifths recorded once. The sample in question was CD4+ T cells sorted from blood, obtained at approximately week 36, from a patient treated with tofacitinib. The source is a human donor with alopecia areata. CDR3s include the opening cysteine and the closing phenylalanine or tryptophan. The D gene is left open where the match is weak. Expanded clones are given a class, and other clones once, few, many or no size at all.

j_call: TRBJ2-6
d_call: TRBD1
clone_size: -
v_call: TRBV30
cdr3_nt: TGTGCCTGGAGCCGGACAGGTCGCGTCCTGACTTTC
cdr3_aa: CAWSRTGRVLTF

j_call: TRBJ2-7
d_call: -
clone_size: -
v_call: TRBV15
cdr3_nt: TGTGCCACCAGCAGAGATAGGTCGGGGTACGAGCAGTACTTC
cdr3_aa: CATSRDRSGYEQYF

j_call: TRBJ2-7
d_call: -
clone_size: -
v_call: TRBV6-5
cdr3_nt: TGTGCCAGCAGTTCCACCGGGGGATACGAGCAGTACTTC
cdr3_aa: CASSSTGGYEQYF

j_call: TRBJ2-4
d_call: -
clone_size: -
v_call: TRBV25-1
cdr3_nt: TGTGCCAGCAGTGAGTGGCAGGATCCTGGCAAAAACATTCAGTACTTC
cdr3_aa: CASSEWQDPGKNIQYF

j_call: TRBJ2-7
d_call: TRBD2
clone_size: -
v_call: TRBV4-2
cdr3_nt: TGTGCCAGCAGTCGGACTAGCGGGGGGGGTTTCTACGAGCAGTACTTC
cdr3_aa: CASSRTSGGGFYEQYF

j_call: TRBJ1-2
d_call: -
clone_size: once
v_call: TRBV4-2
cdr3_nt: TGTGCCAGCAGCCAAGGCCCCGGGCAGGGCTCTGGCTACACCTTC
cdr3_aa: CASSQGPGQGSGYTF

j_call: TRBJ2-7
d_call: -
clone_size: few
v_call: TRBV29-1
cdr3_nt: TGCAGCGCCCGGACAGCCTACGAGCAGTACTTC
cdr3_aa: CSARTAYEQYF

j_call: TRBJ2-1
d_call: -
clone_size: -
v_call: TRBV11-2
cdr3_nt: TGTGCCAGCAGCTTAGGTCCCCAGGGCGGGTACAATGAGCAGTTCTTC
cdr3_aa: CASSLGPQGGYNEQFF

j_call: TRBJ1-2
d_call: -
clone_size: once
v_call: TRBV14
cdr3_nt: TGTGCCAGCAGCGACTATCGGATTAGTGGCTACACCTTC
cdr3_aa: CASSDYRISGYTF

j_call: TRBJ2-5
d_call: -
clone_size: -
v_call: TRBV2
cdr3_nt: TGTGCCAGCAGTAGCAGCCAAGAGACCCAGTACTTC
cdr3_aa: CASSSSQETQYF

j_call: TRBJ2-3
d_call: -
clone_size: few
v_call: TRBV15
cdr3_nt: TGTGCCACCAGCAGACCAGGCACAGATACGCAGTATTTT
cdr3_aa: CATSRPGTDTQYF

j_call: TRBJ2-3
d_call: TRBD1
clone_size: -
v_call: TRBV29-1
cdr3_nt: TGCAGCGTAAGGACAGGCCTTCACACAGATACGCAGTATTTT
cdr3_aa: CSVRTGLHTDTQYF

j_call: TRBJ1-1
d_call: TRBD1
clone_size: -
v_call: TRBV4-3
cdr3_nt: TGCGCCAGCAGGTTAGCAGGGGGAACTGAAGCTTTCTTT
cdr3_aa: CASRLAGGTEAFF

j_call: TRBJ2-1
d_call: -
clone_size: -
v_call: TRBV30
cdr3_nt: TGTGCCTGGACCCCCGGATACAATGAGCAGTTCTTC
cdr3_aa: CAWTPGYNEQFF

j_call: TRBJ2-5
d_call: -
clone_size: -
v_call: TRBV20-1
cdr3_nt: TGCAGTGCTAGATTCGGAGAGACCCAGTACTTC
cdr3_aa: CSARFGETQYF

j_call: TRBJ2-5
d_call: -
clone_size: -
v_call: TRBV2
cdr3_nt: TGTGCCAGCAGCTCCGGAGGGGGCTGGTTGGAGACCCAGTACTTC
cdr3_aa: CASSSGGGWLETQYF

j_call: TRBJ1-4
d_call: -
clone_size: -
v_call: TRBV19
cdr3_nt: TGTGCCAGTAGCGGGACACCGGATGAAAAACTGTTTTTT
cdr3_aa: CASSGTPDEKLFF

j_call: TRBJ2-5
d_call: TRBD2
clone_size: few
v_call: TRBV4-1
cdr3_nt: TGCGCCAGCAGCCAAACGTCGGGGGGTGTGGAGACCCAGTACTTC
cdr3_aa: CASSQTSGGVETQYF

j_call: TRBJ2-5
d_call: -
clone_size: once
v_call: TRBV30
cdr3_nt: TGTGCCTGGAGCCTAGCAGCGGAGACCCAGTACTTC
cdr3_aa: CAWSLAAETQYF

j_call: TRBJ2-7
d_call: -
clone_size: many
v_call: TRBV28
cdr3_nt: TGTGCCAGCAGACGGAGCGTTATGCCTACCTACGAGCAGTACTTC
cdr3_aa: CASRRSVMPTYEQYF

j_call: TRBJ2-5
d_call: TRBD2
clone_size: -
v_call: TRBV7-2
cdr3_nt: TGTGCCAGCAGCTTAGGAACTAGCGGGAGGGCTCAAGAGACCCAGTACTTC
cdr3_aa: CASSLGTSGRAQETQYF

j_call: TRBJ2-5
d_call: TRBD2
clone_size: few
v_call: TRBV15
cdr3_nt: TGTGCCACCAGCAGACGGGACTACGGACCGTTGGAGACCCAGTACTTC
cdr3_aa: CATSRRDYGPLETQYF

j_call: TRBJ2-7
d_call: -
clone_size: -
v_call: TRBV20-1
cdr3_nt: TGCAGTGCTCCCGAAGGCTACGAGCAGTACTTC
cdr3_aa: CSAPEGYEQYF

j_call: TRBJ1-2
d_call: TRBD1
clone_size: few
v_call: TRBV9
cdr3_nt: TGTGCCAGCAGCGTCCAGAGGACAGGGGAAGGCTACACCTTC
cdr3_aa: CASSVQRTGEGYTF

j_call: TRBJ2-5
d_call: -
clone_size: -
v_call: TRBV13
cdr3_nt: TGTGCCAGCAGCTTACCAGTCCAAGAGACCCAGTACTTC
cdr3_aa: CASSLPVQETQYF

j_call: TRBJ2-1
d_call: TRBD1
clone_size: once
v_call: TRBV4-1
cdr3_nt: TGCGCCAGCAGCCAAGGCGGGACAGGGGGCTCCTACAATGAGCAGTTCTTC
cdr3_aa: CASSQGGTGGSYNEQFF

j_call: TRBJ2-1
d_call: TRBD2
clone_size: many
v_call: TRBV2
cdr3_nt: TGTGCCAGCAGTGGTATGGGCGGGAGGGGTGGAGAGCAGTTCTTC
cdr3_aa: CASSGMGGRGGEQFF

j_call: TRBJ2-1
d_call: TRBD2
clone_size: -
v_call: TRBV30
cdr3_nt: TGTGCCTGGAGTGTACTCGATAGCGGGAGACGTAATGAGCAGTTCTTC
cdr3_aa: CAWSVLDSGRRNEQFF

j_call: TRBJ2-5
d_call: -
clone_size: -
v_call: TRBV29-1
cdr3_nt: TGCAGCGTCATCCCACAGGGTTTCCAAGAGACCCAGTACTTC
cdr3_aa: CSVIPQGFQETQYF

j_call: TRBJ1-3
d_call: -
clone_size: -
v_call: TRBV9
cdr3_nt: TGTGCCAGCAGCCCTATTGGAGAGGACACCATATATTTT
cdr3_aa: CASSPIGEDTIYF

j_call: TRBJ2-2
d_call: -
clone_size: -
v_call: TRBV4-2
cdr3_nt: TGTGCCAGCAGCCAAGTAGTTCCCATCGGGGAGCTGTTTTTT
cdr3_aa: CASSQVVPIGELFF

j_call: TRBJ2-3
d_call: -
clone_size: few
v_call: TRBV14
cdr3_nt: TGTGCCAGCAGCAACTCCGTTGGGCAGTATTTT
cdr3_aa: CASSNSVGQYF

j_call: TRBJ2-7
d_call: -
clone_size: few
v_call: TRBV27
cdr3_nt: TGTGCCAGCAGTTCACTAGCAGGCGAGCAGTACTTC
cdr3_aa: CASSSLAGEQYF

j_call: TRBJ1-2
d_call: TRBD1
clone_size: -
v_call: TRBV28
cdr3_nt: TGTGCCAGCAGTTCCACCGGGACAGAGTACTATGGCTACACCTTC
cdr3_aa: CASSSTGTEYYGYTF

j_call: TRBJ2-5
d_call: -
clone_size: few
v_call: TRBV18
cdr3_nt: TGTGCCAGCTCACCCGGCCAGGCGGAGACCCAGTACTTC
cdr3_aa: CASSPGQAETQYF

j_call: TRBJ2-7
d_call: -
clone_size: few
v_call: TRBV27
cdr3_nt: TGTGCCAGCAGTGTACGGGCGGAGGGAGGCTACGAGCAGTACTTC
cdr3_aa: CASSVRAEGGYEQYF

j_call: TRBJ1-5
d_call: -
clone_size: few
v_call: TRBV30
cdr3_nt: TGCGGGGTGGGCATTACTAATGGCAATCAGCCCCAGCATTTT
cdr3_aa: CGVGITNGNQPQHF

j_call: TRBJ2-3
d_call: -
clone_size: once
v_call: TRBV27
cdr3_nt: TGTGCCAGCAGTCTTCACGGGAATCCATCTGATACGCAGTATTTT
cdr3_aa: CASSLHGNPSDTQYF

j_call: TRBJ2-2
d_call: -
clone_size: -
v_call: TRBV29-1
cdr3_nt: TGCAGCGTTGAACCCCCGACCAGACTAACCGGGGAGCTGTTTTTT
cdr3_aa: CSVEPPTRLTGELFF

j_call: TRBJ2-3
d_call: -
clone_size: -
v_call: TRBV7-9
cdr3_nt: TGTGCCAGCAGCTTGGGGCGACCCGAGGGTGATACGCAGTATTTT
cdr3_aa: CASSLGRPEGDTQYF

j_call: TRBJ2-7
d_call: TRBD1
clone_size: few
v_call: TRBV18
cdr3_nt: TGTGCCAGCTCACGCCTGGGACAGGGAGAGCAGTACTTC
cdr3_aa: CASSRLGQGEQYF

j_call: TRBJ1-4
d_call: -
clone_size: -
v_call: TRBV7-9
cdr3_nt: TGTGCCAGCAGGGGGTCGGTAACAACTAATGAAAAACTGTTTTTT
cdr3_aa: CASRGSVTTNEKLFF

j_call: TRBJ1-3
d_call: -
clone_size: -
v_call: TRBV15
cdr3_nt: TGTGCCACCAGCCCGCGTTTAGGTTCTGGAAACACCATATATTTT
cdr3_aa: CATSPRLGSGNTIYF

j_call: TRBJ1-3
d_call: TRBD1
clone_size: few
v_call: TRBV30
cdr3_nt: TGTGCCTGGAGTCGACAGGGGGCCGGAAACACCATATATTTT
cdr3_aa: CAWSRQGAGNTIYF

j_call: TRBJ2-2
d_call: -
clone_size: -
v_call: TRBV27
cdr3_nt: TGTGCCAGCAGTTTTAGCCAGGGGTGGAACACCGGGGAGCTGTTTTTT
cdr3_aa: CASSFSQGWNTGELFF

j_call: TRBJ1-1
d_call: -
clone_size: -
v_call: TRBV5-1
cdr3_nt: TGCGCCAGCAGCTTTAGGGACGGATCTGAAGCTTTCTTT
cdr3_aa: CASSFRDGSEAFF

j_call: TRBJ2-3
d_call: -
clone_size: -
v_call: TRBV29-1
cdr3_nt: TGCAGCGCCCGAGGGGCAGAGAAGTATTTT
cdr3_aa: CSARGAEKYF

j_call: TRBJ2-7
d_call: TRBD1
clone_size: -
v_call: TRBV6-5
cdr3_nt: TGTGCCAGCAAGGGCCAGGGGGCCGGGGAGCAGTACTTC
cdr3_aa: CASKGQGAGEQYF

j_call: TRBJ2-7
d_call: -
clone_size: -
v_call: TRBV5-1
cdr3_nt: TGCGCCAGCAGGAAGGGGGATAGCTACGAGCAGTACTTC
cdr3_aa: CASRKGDSYEQYF

j_call: TRBJ2-2
d_call: -
clone_size: few
v_call: TRBV2
cdr3_nt: TGTGCCAGCAGTGATTTATACACCGGGGAGCTGTTTTTT
cdr3_aa: CASSDLYTGELFF